Below, 23 T cell receptor beta chains from the same sample are listed, as sequenced in a study of neurological immune-mediated disorders. Each CDR3 protein is one row after TCRdb ran MiXCR on the 5' RACE reads. This table holds approximately 59,000 distinct CDR3 sequences, roughly 4.9% found once. Sequences were obtained from PBMCs. The receptors were sampled from a human donor with multiple sclerosis. The donor label of this sample is uncertain.

This clonotype was found many times. V and J are TRBV7-8 and TRBJ2-3, with TRBD1 identical over 7 bases. Germline assignment: CDR1 SGHVS and CDR2 FQNEAQ. The CDR3 has 14 amino acids. The trim removed 5 bases at V and 8 bases at J, leaving 10 bases unmatched. CDR3: CASSNSDRVGTQYF. The CDR3 DNA is TGTGCCAGCAGCAACAGTGACAGGGTCGGTACGCAGTATTTT. The entire variable domain, with the rest obtained from reference TRBV7-8 and TRBJ2-3, is as follows: GAGVSQSPRYKVAKRGQDVALRCDPISGHVSLFWYQQALGQGPEFLTYFQNEAQLDKSGLPSDRFFAERPEGSVSTLKIQRTQQEDSAVYLCASSNSDRVGTQYFGPGTRLTVL.

This clonotype was counted at least ten times. V and J are TRBV5-1 and TRBJ1-5; D is possibly TRBD1 (6 bases). CDR3 length: 13 amino acids. The ends were cut back, 7 bases at V and 7 bases at J, with 15 bases in the middle. Germline CDR1 and CDR2: SGHRS and YFSETQ. CDR3 nucleotide sequence: TGCGCCAGCCGAACAGGGCCCGGGCAGCCCCAGCATTTT. Amino acids: CASRTGPGQPQHF. Complete variable domain (other parts from reference TRBV5-1 and TRBJ1-5): KAGVTQTPRYLIKTRGQQVTLSCSPISGHRSVSWYQQTPGQGLQFLFEYFSETQRNKGNFPGRFSGRQFSNSRSEMNVSTLELGDSALYLCASRTGPGQPQHFGDGTRLSIL.

This clonotype has ten or more counts. The chain links TRBV20-1 to TRBJ2-7; 8 nucleotides match TRBD2. The V gene's germline CDR1 is DFQATT and CDR2 SNEGSKA (reference sequence). Unmatched junction bases numbered 2, after V lost 0 bases and J lost 7 bases. The CDR3 is 12 residues long. This CDR3 is CSARDLAGEQYF. CDR3 DNA sequence: TGCAGTGCTAGAGACTTAGCGGGGGAGCAGTACTTC.

This clonotype was counted at least ten times. The chain has TRBV12-3 or TRBV12-4 and TRBJ1-1; tentatively, D is TRBD1 (6 bases). The CDR3 has 15 residues. V was pared by 4 bases and J by 5 bases, with 17 bases between. DNA for the CDR3: TGTGCCAGCAGTTCGAGGGGGGCTGGAGGGACTGAAGCTTTCTTT. It translates to CASSSRGAGGTEAFF.

This clonotype has a count of ten or more. This rearrangement joins TRBV12-3 or TRBV12-4 to TRBJ2-7, with TRBD1 matching over 9 bases. The CDR3 sequence is 14 residues long. Trimming took 6 bases from V and 5 from J; bases not matched to a gene: 8. CDR3 bases: TGTGCCAGCAGCTCAGGGACAGGGATTGACGAGCAGTACTTC. This sequence encodes CASSSGTGIDEQYF.

The sample holds many counts of this clonotype. The chain recombines TRBV6-1 with TRBJ1-1; tentatively, D is TRBD1 (5 bases). This CDR3 is built from 11 residues. Germline lookup yields CDR1 MNHNS and CDR2 SASEGT. Trimming left V 3 bases short and J 11 bases short, with 10 bases between. Here the CDR3 reads CASSERQIAFF. The CDR3 nucleotides read TGTGCCAGCAGTGAGAGACAGATTGCTTTCTTT.

This clonotype occurred a few times. The chain recombines TRBV29-1 with TRBJ1-2, with D perhaps matching TRBD1 (5 bases). In germline, CDR1 is SQVTM, CDR2 ANQGSEA. V lost 6 bases and J lost 8, with 22 bases in between. The CDR3 runs to 14 residues. The CDR3 DNA is TGCAGCGTGGATATATTTGGCGGGGGGGTGGGCTACACCTTC. Encoded protein: CSVDIFGGGVGYTF.

This clonotype was counted many times. The chain employs TRBV5-1 and TRBJ1-3; maybe TRBD1 (5 bases). This CDR3 is built from 15 residues. The V gene lost 4 bases and the J gene lost 0 bases, with 11 bases spanning the gap. Germline V gene sequence: CDR1 SGHRS, CDR2 YFSETQ. The CDR3 region has the DNA TGCGCCAGCAGCCCGGGGACGGTCTCTGGAAACACCATATATTTT. Translation gives CASSPGTVSGNTIYF.

This clonotype has a count of ten or more. The chain carries TRBV9 and TRBJ1-5; tentative D call: TRBD1 (6 bases). The CDR3 contains 16 residues. Trimming shortened V by 1 base and J by 4 bases, and 15 bases separated the two germline ends. CDR1 and CDR2 (germline): SGDLS, YYNGEE. CDR3 nucleotides: TGTGCCAGCAGCGTACTGGACAGAGTAGCGAATCAGCCCCAGCATTTT. Amino acids: CASSVLDRVANQPQHF.

Ten or more counts support this clonotype. V is TRBV5-6 and J is TRBJ2-7; D remains ambiguous. The germline gives CDR1 SGHDT, CDR2 YYEEEE. The CDR3 spans 12 residues. V shed 0 bases and J shed 3 bases, with 4 bases lying between them. The DNA for the CDR3 is TGTGCCAGCAGCTTGGCCGACTACGAGCAGTACTTC. Translating gives CASSLADYEQYF. Supplemented by reference TRBV5-6 and TRBJ2-7, the full variable domain reads DAGVTQSPTHLIKTRGQQVTLRCSPKSGHDTVSWYQQALGQGPQFIFQYYEEEERQRGNFPDRFSGHQFPNYSSELNVNALLLGDSALYLCASSLADYEQYFGPGTRLTVT.

This clonotype was picked up many times. The chain employs TRBV18 and TRBJ1-3, with no clear D. The V gene lost 3 bases and the J gene lost 5 bases, with 8 bases spanning the gap. Looked up from germline, CDR1 is KGHSH and CDR2 is LQKENI. The CDR3 has 13 residues. The CDR3 here is CASSPPSRNTIYF. The CDR3, as DNA: TGTGCCAGCTCACCTCCTTCAAGAAACACCATATATTTT.

This clonotype was seen ten or more times. V and J are TRBV24-1 and TRBJ2-2; 10 bases are shared with TRBD1. Looked up from germline, CDR1 is KGHDR and CDR2 is SFDVKD. V shed 3 bases, J shed 3 bases, and the junction held 3 bases outside the gene matches. The CDR3 has 16 residues. CDR3 protein: CATSDPGQGDTGELFF. Here the CDR3 DNA reads TGTGCCACCAGTGATCCCGGACAGGGGGACACCGGGGAGCTGTTTTTT.

This clonotype was detected many times. The genes are TRBV20-1 and TRBJ1-2, with D uncertain. The V gene's germline CDR1 is DFQATT and CDR2 SNEGSKA (reference sequence). This CDR3 has 14 residues. V lost 5 bases, J lost 5 bases, and 18 bases lay in between. CDR3 DNA: TGCAGTGCTGACTACCGTGAGTTGACGTATGGCTACACCTTC. Its translation is CSADYRELTYGYTF.

This clonotype was counted many times. The V and J genes are TRBV7-3 and TRBJ2-7; 8 bases match TRBD1. With 5 bases clipped from V and 4 bases from J, the junction kept 10 bases outside the gene matches. The CDR3 totals 15 residues. From germline, CDR1 is SGHTA and CDR2 FQGTGA. The CDR3 reads CASSPTGTGDYEQYF. The CDR3 DNA reads TGTGCCAGCAGCCCCACCGGGACAGGTGATTACGAGCAGTACTTC.

Within the sample, this clonotype is medium-sized (0.01 to 0.1%). V is TRBV10-3 and J is TRBJ2-1; tentatively, D is TRBD1 (6 bases). The CDR3 runs 16 residues. Between the trimmed V and J ends, which lost 3 bases and 9 bases, there was a span of 21 bases. The V gene's germline CDR1 is ENHRY and CDR2 SYGVKD. The CDR3 DNA reads as TGTGCCATCAGTGACCCCAACGGACAGACCTCGGGTGAGCAGTTCTTC. Encoded protein: CAISDPNGQTSGEQFF.

This clonotype has a count of ten or more. The V gene is TRBV3-1, the J gene TRBJ2-2; no clear D. The length of the CDR3 is 13 residues. The V end was cut by 3 bases, the J end by 5 bases, with 7 bases between. Per germline, CDR1 LGHDT and CDR2 YNNKEL (reference sequence). The CDR3 DNA reads TGTGCCAGCAGCCATTGGGAAACCGGGGAGCTGTTTTTT. It specifies CASSHWETGELFF.

Only one count was recorded for this clonotype. A much more abundant neighbour one base away suggests this may be a read error. The chain has TRBV6-2 or TRBV6-3 and TRBJ1-5; the D is unclear. Germline V lookup: CDR1 MNHEY, CDR2 SVGEGT. The length of the CDR3 is 15 residues. V was pared by 4 bases and J by 2 bases, with 12 bases between. The CDR3 region has the DNA TGTGCCAGCAGTTTCTACCCTCACGGCAATCAGCCCCAGCATTTT. Its translation: CASSFYPHGNQPQHF.

By proportion, this clonotype is medium-sized. This chain uses TRBV5-6 with TRBJ2-5; D is undetermined. CDR3 length equals 13 residues. Per germline, CDR1 SGHDT and CDR2 YYEEEE. Trimming took off 0 bases at V and 2 bases at J, with 5 bases between the two ends. DNA for the CDR3: TGTGCCAGCAGCTTGGTGCAACAAGAGACCCAGTACTTC. Its protein product is CASSLVQQETQYF.

This clonotype appeared many times. CDR3 amino acids: CASSFSRGTEAFF. In DNA form, the CDR3 reads TGTGCCAGCAGCTTTTCCCGAGGAACTGAAGCTTTCTTT. The chain is built from TRBV7-3 and TRBJ1-1; D is uncertain. Trimming took 3 bases from V and 5 from J, leaving 10 bases between them. The CDR3 sequence is 13 residues long. Germline CDR1 and CDR2: SGHTA and FQGTGA.

The chain carries TRBV5-1 and TRBJ2-1, with a possible D match to TRBD2 (6 bases). V lost 5 bases, J lost 1 base, and 13 bases lay in between. Germline V gene lookup returns CDR1 SGHRS and CDR2 YFSETQ. The CDR3 is 15 residues long. CDR3 nucleotides: TGCGCCAGCAGGCTACTAGCCCAATCCTACAATGAGCAGTTCTTC. Translating it yields CASRLLAQSYNEQFF.

Many counts were recorded for this clonotype. V is TRBV20-1 and J is TRBJ1-2; weak D call: TRBD1 (6 bases). The V end was cut by 3 bases, the J end by 0 bases, with 14 bases between. This CDR3 region has 15 residues. Germline CDR1 DFQATT, CDR2 SNEGSKA (reference sequence). The CDR3 nucleotides read TGCAGTGCTAGTCACTCAGGGGACCCTAACTATGGCTACACCTTC. This translates into CSASHSGDPNYGYTF.

The table lists this clonotype with many counts. The CDR3 DNA reads as TGCGCCAGCAGCTCGGGACAGGTTGTGTACTACGAGCAGTACTTC. This codes for CASSSGQVVYYEQYF. The chain combines TRBV5-1 with TRBJ2-7; 8 bases fit TRBD1. The CDR3 sequence is 15 residues long. The germline gives CDR1 SGHRS, CDR2 YFSETQ. The V gene end was trimmed by 3 bases and the J gene end by 3 bases; junction bases not matched to a gene: 8.

This clonotype was recorded at least ten times. This chain joins TRBV5-1 and TRBJ1-6; no reliable D call. The CDR3 extends over 13 amino acids. Germline V lookup: CDR1 SGHRS, CDR2 YFSETQ. Trimming took off 0 bases at V and 8 bases at J, with 6 bases between the two ends. CDR3 nucleotide sequence: TGCGCCAGCAGCTTGGGGGTTGATTCACCCCTCCACTTT. This codes for CASSLGVDSPLHF.